Each of the 26 T cell receptor beta chains below was sequenced from the same sample in a study of OX40 agonist ivuxolimab in advanced cancers. Clones were sequenced by immunoSEQ multiplex PCR, and TCRdb holds only the in-frame ones, with some missing. The data contain approximately 58,000 clones, 81% of them singletons. This material consisted of CD4+ or CD8+ T cells sorted from blood, taken in a trial of the OX40 agonist ivuxolimab. The receptors were sampled from an adult with an advanced solid tumor such as melanoma, head and neck, liver or kidney cancer.

The rearrangement links TRBV19 to TRBJ1-2, with TRBD1 matching over 8 bases. After removal of 8 bases from V and 4 bases from J, the junction contained 6 bases not matched to a gene. This CDR3 comprises 13 residues. The germline V gene has CDR1 LNHDA and CDR2 SQIVND (reference sequence). The CDR3 region has the DNA TGTGCCAGTCGAAGACAGGGGATCTATGGCTACACCTTC. Its translation: CASRRQGIYGYTF.

V and J are TRBV10-1 and TRBJ2-7; D is unresolved. Germline CDR1 is WNHNN and CDR2 is SYGVQD (reference sequence). This CDR3 comprises 14 residues. Trimming removed 0 bases at V and 0 bases at J, with 6 bases between. CDR3 bases: TGCGCCAGCAGTGAGTCGGGTGTCTCCTACGAGCAGTACTTC. Protein: CASSESGVSYEQYF.

This rearrangement joins TRBV6-1 to TRBJ2-5, with D perhaps TRBD1 (6 bases). This CDR3 region has 15 residues. With 9 bases removed from V and 5 bases from J, the gap between germline ends came to 22 bases. CDR1 and CDR2 (germline): MNHNS, SASEGT. DNA for the CDR3: TGTGCCAGAAATCCGGGACACCCGGTTGGGGAGACCCAGTACTTC. It encodes CARNPGHPVGETQYF.

The CDR3 sequence: CASSPLAGVQETQYF. For the CDR3, the DNA is TGCGCCAGCAGCCCGCTAGCGGGGGTCCAAGAGACCCAGTACTTC. The chain is built from TRBV5-1 and TRBJ2-5; TRBD2 matches 10 bases. J lost 1 base, V lost 4 bases, and 4 bases had no gene match. The CDR3 sequence is 15 residues long. The germline CDR1 and CDR2 sequences are SGHRS and YFSETQ.

The gene calls are TRBV6-6 and TRBJ2-3; TRBD2 aligns across 9 bases. CDR1 MNHNY and CDR2 SVGAGI come from the germline V gene (reference sequence). This CDR3 has 16 residues. Losses at the gene ends were 0 bases for V and 0 bases for J; bases not matched to a gene: 1. The CDR3 coding sequence is TGTGCCAGCAGTTACTCGCTAGCGGGGAGCACAGATACGCAGTATTTT. This sequence encodes CASSYSLAGSTDTQYF.

The rearrangement joins TRBV9 to TRBJ2-1, with TRBD2 identical over 10 bases. Losses at the gene ends were 0 bases for V and 8 bases for J; bases not matched to a gene: 2. This CDR3 is built from 14 residues. Germline V gene data show CDR1 as SGDLS and CDR2 as YYNGEE. The CDR3 is CASSVASGGYEQFF. The CDR3 DNA sequence: TGTGCCAGCAGCGTAGCTAGCGGGGGCTATGAGCAGTTCTTC.

The chain is built from TRBV7-8 and TRBJ1-5; 7 bases align to TRBD1. J gave up 2 bases and V 7 bases, and 5 bases lay outside the gene matches. There are 14 residues in the CDR3. Per germline, CDR1 SGHVS and CDR2 FQNEAQ. The CDR3 nucleotides read TGTGCCAGCACCCAAGACAGGGGCAATCAGCCCCAGCATTTT. Translated, it gives CASTQDRGNQPQHF.

Note on this clone: One end of the junction fails to match germline, which may point to a read error. This same CDR3 is encoded by further DNA sequences in the sample. This chain connects TRBV2 to TRBJ1-5, with TRBD1 identical over 11 bases. The germline CDR1 and CDR2 sequences are SNHLY and FYNNEI. There are 14 residues in the CDR3. The CDR3 bases are TGTGCCAGCAGTGGGACAGGGGGCAATCAACCCCAGCATTTT. It codes for CASSGTGGNQPQHF. Combining the CDR3 with reference TRBV2 and TRBJ1-5 gives the whole variable domain EPEVTQTPSHQVTQMGQEVILRCVPISNHLYFYWYRQILGQKVEFLVSFYNNEISEKSEIFDDQFSVERPDGSNFTLKIRSTKLEDSAMYFCASSGTGGNQPQHFGDGTRLSIL.

In its sample, this clone was seen a few times. The chain employs TRBV19 and TRBJ2-5, with TRBD1 identical over 10 bases. The V and J ends lost 7 bases and 5 bases, in that order; junction bases with no gene match: 10. The CDR3 is 15 residues long. Per germline, CDR1 LNHDA and CDR2 SQIVND (reference sequence). CDR3 DNA: TGTGCCAGTAAAGCCGGGACAGGGGCAGGGGAGACCCAGTACTTC. The encoded protein is CASKAGTGAGETQYF. Full variable domain (outside the CDR3, taken from reference TRBV19 and TRBJ2-5): DGGITQSPKYLFRKEGQNVTLSCEQNLNHDAMYWYRQDPGQGLRLIYYSQIVNDFQKGDIAEGYSVSREKKESFPLTVTSAQKNPTAFYLCASKAGTGAGETQYFGPGTRLLVL.

The CDR3, as DNA: TGTGCCAGCAGCTTAGCGCTTTTCAGGGGGTCCACAGATACGCAGTATTTT. Protein product: CASSLALFRGSTDTQYF. V is TRBV7-4 and J is TRBJ2-3; 7 bases match TRBD1. Trimming at V came to 0 bases and at J to 2 bases, leaving 8 bases not matched to a gene. CDR3 size: 17 residues. CDR1 SGHVT and CDR2 SQSDAQ come from the germline V gene.

CDR3 nucleotide sequence: TGCGCCAGCAGTCCGTTAGCGGGGGGCCGGGTAGATACGCAGTATTTT. It yields the protein CASSPLAGGRVDTQYF. The chain is built from TRBV10-1 and TRBJ2-3; 10 bases fit TRBD2. The CDR3 is 16 amino acids. The V and J ends lost 5 bases and 5 bases, in that order; junction bases with no gene match: 10. Germline V gives CDR1 WNHNN, CDR2 SYGVQD (reference sequence).

The CDR3 DNA reads as TGCAGCGTTGAAATTAATCGGGGAAGAGCCTTCGGCTACACCTTC. As protein: CSVEINRGRAFGYTF. The chain is built from TRBV29-1 and TRBJ1-2; the D is unclear. The V and J ends lost 2 bases and 8 bases respectively, with 21 bases between them. Germline V CDR1 and CDR2: SQVTM, ANQGSEA. This CDR3 contains 15 residues.

In this sample, this clone turned up a few times. This rearrangement joins TRBV2 to TRBJ2-2; D is perhaps TRBD2 (5 bases). V lost 5 bases and J lost 8, with 12 bases in between. CDR1 and CDR2 (germline): SNHLY, FYNNEI. The CDR3 is 13 residues long. The CDR3 loop is CASSWTSGGELFF. In DNA form, the CDR3 reads TGTGCCAGCAGTTGGACGTCGGGAGGGGAGCTGTTTTTT.

V and J are TRBV6-1 and TRBJ1-5; 7 positions agree with TRBD1. The V and J ends lost 5 bases and 4 bases, in that order; junction bases with no gene match: 5. Germline values: CDR1 MNHNS, CDR2 SASEGT. This CDR3 region has 14 residues. The CDR3 spells CASSQGQSNQPQHF. CDR3 in DNA: TGTGCCAGCAGTCAGGGACAGTCTAATCAGCCCCAGCATTTT.

The chain recombines TRBV19 with TRBJ2-3, with 12 bases lining up with TRBD2. Germline CDR1 and CDR2: LNHDA and SQIVND (reference sequence). The CDR3 covers 16 residues. V lost 5 bases and J lost 0; bases outside the gene matches: 3. CDR3 DNA sequence: TGTGCCAGTAGTTTACTAGCGGGGGGCAGCACAGATACGCAGTATTTT. It is translated as CASSLLAGGSTDTQYF. The entire variable domain, with the rest obtained from reference TRBV19 and TRBJ2-3, is as follows: DGGITQSPKYLFRKEGQNVTLSCEQNLNHDAMYWYRQDPGQGLRLIYYSQIVNDFQKGDIAEGYSVSREKKESFPLTVTSAQKNPTAFYLCASSLLAGGSTDTQYFGPGTRLTVL.

The genes are TRBV2 and TRBJ2-1; maybe TRBD2 (5 bases). Per the germline V gene, CDR1 is SNHLY and CDR2 is FYNNEI. V lost 2 bases and J 10 bases, leaving 6 bases between the germline ends. The CDR3 covers 11 residues. The CDR3, as DNA: TGTGCCAGCAGTGAACGGGGAGAGCAGTTCTTC. It codes for CASSERGEQFF.

This clone has a handful of counts. This rearrangement joins TRBV4-2 to TRBJ1-2; D is unclear. Germline assignment: CDR1 LGHNA and CDR2 YNFKEQ. CDR3 length equals 12 residues. The V end lost 0 bases, the J end lost 5 bases, and 4 bases lay between the germline ends. The CDR3 here is CASSQDSYGYTF. The DNA of the CDR3 is TGTGCCAGCAGCCAAGACAGTTATGGCTACACCTTC.

This clone came up a few times. The V call is TRBV28, the J call TRBJ1-6; TRBD1 matches 9 bases. Germline trimming cut 8 bases from V and 10 bases from J; bases unmatched to any gene: 6. The CDR3 has 13 amino acids. Germline V gene sequence: CDR1 MDHEN, CDR2 SYDVKM. Here the CDR3 reads CASSTGGWSPLHF. CDR3 bases: TGTGCCAGCTCCACAGGGGGCTGGTCACCCCTCCACTTT.

This clone was counted once. The genes are TRBV20-1 and TRBJ2-1, with D possibly called TRBD1 or TRBD2 (5 bases each). From germline, CDR1 is DFQATT and CDR2 SNEGSKA (reference sequence). V lost 3 bases, J lost 9 bases, and 9 bases lay in between. The CDR3 length is 11 residues. CDR3 nucleotide sequence: TGCAGTGCTAGGGGGGTAGGTGAGCAGTTCTTC. Translating gives CSARGVGEQFF.

The chain uses TRBV2 and TRBJ1-5; D not resolved. V was shortened by 4 bases and J by 5 bases, with 12 bases between the two germline ends. The CDR3 has 14 residues. From germline, CDR1 is SNHLY and CDR2 FYNNEI. The CDR3 DNA follows: TGTGCCAGCAGTGTAGGTGGAAGGGATCAGCCCCAGCATTTT. Its translation is CASSVGGRDQPQHF.

The rearrangement uses TRBV9 and TRBJ2-3, with unresolved D. CDR1 is SGDLS and CDR2 is YYNGEE in the germline V gene. CDR3 length: 15 amino acids. The germline V and J ends were trimmed by 4 bases and 1 base, with 13 bases remaining between them. The CDR3: CASSPKPGGTDTQYF. CDR3 nucleotides: TGTGCCAGCAGCCCTAAGCCTGGCGGCACAGATACGCAGTATTTT.

The V gene is TRBV9, the J gene TRBJ2-3, with 12 nucleotides matching TRBD1. Germline assignment: CDR1 SGDLS and CDR2 YYNGEE. After removal of 3 bases from V and 4 bases from J, the junction contained 6 bases not matched to a gene. There are 16 residues in the CDR3. The DNA for the CDR3 is TGTGCCAGCAGCGCAAGGGACAGGGGGCGCCCAGATACGCAGTATTTT. This codes for CASSARDRGRPDTQYF.

The CDR3 nucleotides are TGTGCCAGCAGGGTAGGACAGGGGTCCACTGGCTACACCTTC. It codes for CASRVGQGSTGYTF. The chain employs TRBV2 and TRBJ1-2; TRBD1 agrees at 9 bases. The germline V gene has CDR1 SNHLY and CDR2 FYNNEI. Germline trimming cut 6 bases from V and 7 bases from J; bases unmatched to any gene: 9. The CDR3 is made up of 14 amino acids. The full variable domain, its missing parts supplied by reference TRBV2 and TRBJ1-2, is EPEVTQTPSHQVTQMGQEVILRCVPISNHLYFYWYRQILGQKVEFLVSFYNNEISEKSEIFDDQFSVERPDGSNFTLKIRSTKLEDSAMYFCASRVGQGSTGYTFGSGTRLTVV.

The V call is TRBV18, the J call TRBJ1-5, with D possibly matching TRBD1 (5 bases). Germline CDR1 is KGHSH and CDR2 is LQKENI. The CDR3 has 15 residues. V lost 0 bases to trimming and J lost 4 bases, with 10 bases between them. The CDR3 DNA follows: TGTGCCAGCTCACCACCGGGGCAGGAGAATCAGCCCCAGCATTTT. It specifies CASSPPGQENQPQHF.

This rearrangement joins TRBV12-5 to TRBJ2-1; TRBD2 matches 9 bases. V shed 0 bases and J 9 bases; nucleotides not matched to a gene: 9. The CDR3 loop spans 16 amino acids. The germline V gene has CDR1 LGHNT and CDR2 FRNRAP. Here the CDR3 DNA reads TGTGCTAGTGGTTTGGTACTTTTAGCGGGGGTGGGTGAGCAGTTCTTC. It encodes CASGLVLLAGVGEQFF.

This rearrangement joins TRBV7-2 to TRBJ1-5; 7 bases map to TRBD1. With V trimmed by 5 bases and J by 1 base, 5 bases remained unmatched. Germline lookup yields CDR1 SGHTA and CDR2 FQGNSA. CDR3 length: 15 residues. CDR3 in amino acids: CASSTEGGSNQPQHF. In nucleotides, the CDR3 is TGTGCCAGCAGCACAGAAGGGGGCAGCAATCAGCCCCAGCATTTT.